This entry lists 11 T cell receptor beta chains sequenced from one sample in a study of radiation and T cells in renal cell carcinoma. The table came from immunoSEQ multiplex PCR; TCRdb's copy has only in-frame clones and leaves some out. Of more than 120,000 clones listed, 65% to 90% are singletons. Time point specified: blood 4 weeks post-SBRT, at nephrectomy. Treatment here: 15 Gy SBRT to primary tumor, nephrectomy 4 weeks later. The sequences come from blood, collected from a patient whose treatment included radiotherapy and nephrectomy. These receptors came from a woman aged 45 to 65 with renal cell carcinoma.

The rearrangement links TRBV4-2 to TRBJ2-7; TRBD1 aligns across 7 bases. Germline CDR1 reads LGHNA; CDR2 reads YNFKEQ. V gave up 0 bases and J gave up 4 bases; unmatched junction bases: 12. This CDR3 is built from 17 residues. In DNA, the CDR3 is TGTGCCAGCAGCCAAGAAATTAGACACAGGGGTTCATACGAGCAGTACTTC. It translates to CASSQEIRHRGSYEQYF.

This clone was detected only a few times. This sequence joins TRBV19 and TRBJ1-5; tentative D call: TRBD1 (6 bases). With 5 bases removed from V and 2 bases from J, the gap between germline ends came to 16 bases. The CDR3 sequence is 16 residues long. CDR1 and CDR2 from the germline V gene are LNHDA and SQIVND (reference sequence). CDR3 bases: TGTGCCAGTAGTGCAGGTGGGGGCTTGGGCAATCAGCCCCAGCATTTT. Translating gives CASSAGGGLGNQPQHF.

V usage is TRBV11-3 and J usage is TRBJ2-1, with 7 positions matching TRBD2. CDR1 is SGHNT and CDR2 is YENEEA in the germline V gene. The CDR3 is 15 residues long. After removal of 1 base from V and 2 bases from J, the junction contained 2 bases not matched to a gene. The CDR3 nucleotides read TGTGCCAGCAGCTTAGGCGGGGGAACCTACAATGAGCAGTTCTTC. This gives the protein CASSLGGGTYNEQFF. Full variable domain (outside the CDR3, taken from reference TRBV11-3 and TRBJ2-1): EAGVVQSPRYKIIEKKQPVAFWCNPISGHNTLYWYLQNLGQGPELLIRYENEEAVDDSQLPKDRFSAERLKGVDSTLKIQPAELGDSAVYLCASSLGGGTYNEQFFGPGTRLTVL.

The chain employs TRBV25-1 and TRBJ1-1, with D perhaps matching TRBD1 (5 bases). The germline V gene encodes CDR1 MGHDK and CDR2 SYGVNS. The CDR3 has 14 residues. The germline V and J ends were trimmed by 5 bases and 1 base, with 11 bases remaining between them. CDR3 sequence (DNA): TGTGCCAGCAGTAAGACAGATGAGAACACTGAAGCTTTCTTT. Translating it yields CASSKTDENTEAFF. The variable domain in full, completed from reference TRBV25-1 and TRBJ1-1, reads EADIYQTPRYLVIGTGKKITLECSQTMGHDKMYWYQQDPGMELHLIHYSYGVNSTEKGDLSSESTVSRIRTEHFPLTLESARPSHTSQYLCASSKTDENTEAFFGQGTRLTVV.

V usage is TRBV5-1 and J usage is TRBJ2-1; D could derive from TRBD1 or TRBD2 (11 bases each). Looked up from germline, CDR1 is SGHRS and CDR2 is YFSETQ. The germline V and J ends were trimmed by 4 bases and 9 bases, with 20 bases remaining between them. CDR3 length: 15 residues. This CDR3 reads CASSQTSGTGGEQFF. CDR3 sequence (DNA): TGCGCCAGCAGCCAGACTAGCGGGACAGGGGGTGAGCAGTTCTTC. The whole variable domain, filled in from reference TRBV5-1 and TRBJ2-1, reads KAGVTQTPRYLIKTRGQQVTLSCSPISGHRSVSWYQQTPGQGLQFLFEYFSETQRNKGNFPGRFSGRQFSNSRSEMNVSTLELGDSALYLCASSQTSGTGGEQFFGPGTRLTVL.

In this sample, this clone turned up many times. The V and J genes are TRBV5-6 and TRBJ1-1, with D maybe TRBD1 (5 bases). In germline, CDR1 is SGHDT, CDR2 YYEEEE. The V and J ends lost 4 bases and 0 bases respectively, with 7 bases between them. This CDR3 contains 13 residues. The CDR3: CASSEDMNTEAFF. In nucleotides, the CDR3 is TGTGCCAGCAGCGAGGACATGAACACTGAAGCTTTCTTT. The full variable domain, in which reference TRBV5-6 and TRBJ1-1 provide the parts outside the CDR3, is DAGVTQSPTHLIKTRGQQVTLRCSPKSGHDTVSWYQQALGQGPQFIFQYYEEEERQRGNFPDRFSGHQFPNYSSELNVNALLLGDSALYLCASSEDMNTEAFFGQGTRLTVV.

In its sample, this clone was seen once. This chain joins TRBV6-5 and TRBJ1-1; no definite D call. V was cut by 8 bases and J by 4 bases, with 17 bases left in between. The germline gives CDR1 MNHEY, CDR2 SVGAGI. This CDR3 comprises 14 residues. CDR3 bases: TGTGCCAGCCAGTCCAGGAGCCGGGGCACTGAAGCTTTCTTT. Its translation is CASQSRSRGTEAFF.

The chain joins TRBV28 to TRBJ2-7; TRBD1 agrees at 8 bases. The CDR3 is 15 amino acids. The J segment lost 1 base and the V segment lost 4 bases, leaving 6 bases of the junction unmatched. CDR1 and CDR2 (germline): MDHEN, SYDVKM. In DNA form, the CDR3 reads TGTGCCAGCAGTTCCACAGGGGGTAGATCCTACGAGCAGTACTTC. As protein: CASSSTGGRSYEQYF.

The chain has TRBV7-2 and TRBJ2-3, with 8 bases fitting TRBD2. CDR3 size: 17 residues. Germline CDR1 reads SGHTA; CDR2 reads FQGNSA. V gave up 5 bases and J gave up 2 bases; unmatched junction bases: 12. The CDR3 coding sequence is TGTGCCAGCAGCCTAAACCGAGGCGGGAGGACCACAGATACGCAGTATTTT. Translation: CASSLNRGGRTTDTQYF.

The gene calls are TRBV15 and TRBJ2-5, with 9 nucleotides matching TRBD2. V was pared by 1 base and J by 2 bases, with 8 bases of the junction left unmatched. The germline gives CDR1 LNHNV, CDR2 YYDKDF (reference sequence). The CDR3 is made up of 17 amino acids. The CDR3 nucleotides are TGTGCCACCAGCAGAGGGGTTCGAGCGGGAGGTCAAGAGACCCAGTACTTC. Translation: CATSRGVRAGGQETQYF. The whole variable domain, remainder taken from reference TRBV15 and TRBJ2-5, is DAMVIQNPRYQVTQFGKPVTLSCSQTLNHNVMYWYQQKSSQAPKLLFHYYDKDFNNEADTPDNFQSRRPNTSFCFLDIRSPGLGDTAMYLCATSRGVRAGGQETQYFGPGTRLLVL.

This clone was detected only once. V is TRBV27 and J is TRBJ1-2, with D unclear. V was trimmed by 6 bases and J by 8 bases, leaving 16 bases between them. The CDR3 is made up of 13 amino acids. CDR1 and CDR2 from the germline V gene are MNHEY and SMNVEV (reference sequence). In nucleotides, the CDR3 is TGTGCCAGCAGCCCCCGCCCGGCCGGGGGCTACACCTTC. This encodes CASSPRPAGGYTF.